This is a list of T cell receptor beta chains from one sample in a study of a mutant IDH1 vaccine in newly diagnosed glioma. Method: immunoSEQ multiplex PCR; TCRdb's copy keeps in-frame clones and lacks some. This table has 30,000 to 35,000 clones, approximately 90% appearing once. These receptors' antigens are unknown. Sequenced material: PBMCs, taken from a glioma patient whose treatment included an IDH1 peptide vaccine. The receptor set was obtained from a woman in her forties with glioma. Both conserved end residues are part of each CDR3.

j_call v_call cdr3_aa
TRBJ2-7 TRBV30 CAWSRASYEQYF
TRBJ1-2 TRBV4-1 CASSQAATGEYTF
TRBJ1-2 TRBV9 CASSSPVKRFRYGYTF
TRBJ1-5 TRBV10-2 CASRPGLRMGPQHF
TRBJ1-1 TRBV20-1 CSAPRNTEAFF
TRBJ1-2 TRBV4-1 CASSQPDRDHGYTF
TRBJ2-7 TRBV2 CASTVSASLEQYF
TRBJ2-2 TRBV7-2 CASSFGDGELFF
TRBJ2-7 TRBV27 CASSLKGGSGSYEQYF
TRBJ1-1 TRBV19 CASSTGPNTEAFF
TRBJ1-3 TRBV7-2 CASSQGRPGNTIYF
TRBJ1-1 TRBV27 CASSYGDRVDTEAFF
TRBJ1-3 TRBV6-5 CASKRYSGNTIYF
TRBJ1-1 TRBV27 CASSSDLLNTEAFF
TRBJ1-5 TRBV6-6 CASSSSGSYSNQPQHF
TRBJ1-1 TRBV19 CASSKTGLGTEAFF
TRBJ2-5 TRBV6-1 CASRTGGTSQETQYF
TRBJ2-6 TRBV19 CASSIVRGEGPSGANVLTF
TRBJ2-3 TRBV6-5 CASMGSGYTDTQYF
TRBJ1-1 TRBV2 CASRTSQGQRTEAFF
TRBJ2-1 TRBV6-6 CASSYTDRKAFF
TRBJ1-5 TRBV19 CASSRVGEGNQPQHF